This T cell receptor beta chain was retrieved from a study of blood T cell repertoires in COVID-19 (dated by TCRdb to 2020 to 2021). Broadly, across the study: Collaborator samples came from the United States, Italy and Spain and covered acute and convalescent phases of COVID-19. Samples came from the ongoing ImmuneRACE study (first 160 participants) plus 1,254 subjects from 6 global collaborators. The repertoires were released in a freely available public database meant as a resource for research on the immune response to SARS-CoV-2. Nearly every sample came with metadata listing a de-identified subject ID, COVID-19 status, age in years and sex. Where available, HLA class I and class II types were taken from metadata supplied by the sample provider and were not determined by assay-based typing. The dataset comprised deeply sampled blood TCRbeta repertoires from subjects exposed to, actively infected with, or recovered from COVID-19. The material from the prospective study consisted of cDNA or gDNA derived from T cells, B-cell-depleted T cells, or PBMCs.

Each collaborating institution followed its own protocols to collect whole blood in K2EDTA tubes. Collaborator samples were shipped for TCRbeta analysis as frozen whole blood, isolated PBMCs, or DNA extracted from either sample type. The paper as a whole reports these results and caveats: How much clinical and demographic metadata was included differed by source and by participant, and the metadata was provided uncurated.

The CDR3 numbers 16 residues from cysteine through phenylalanine. Just CDR3 DNA is preserved here, 48 bases in frame from base 1. V loses 4 bases, J loses 2 bases, and the germline ends lie 14 bases apart. The germline V gene provides CDR1 LGHNA and CDR2 YNFKEQ. On this clone itself: Its antigen remains unidentified. No much larger clonotype is one base removed from it; base qualities were not supplied.

TCRbeta CDR3 regions were amplified from genomic DNA by means of the immunoSEQ Assay, a bias-controlled multiplex PCR. In the paper's pipeline: Within the assay, amplification of reference gene primers was used to estimate how many nucleated cells each sample contained. To quantify the absolute abundance of each unique TCRbeta CDR3 rearrangement, sequence reads were collapsed and filtered. For each sample, productive Simpson clonality was calculated as the square root of Simpson's diversity index over productive rearrangements. TCRdb limited this immuneACCESS table to in-frame rearrangements with V and J called. A share of clones is missing; checked studies link under half to unresolved V genes, and the rest is unexplained. Clonal size and the V and J genes are those of that table, whereas D and trimming came from the DNA. The table for this sample lists more than 200,000 clones; 70% to 90% of them were counted only once. The ten most abundant clones make up about 2.5% of the sample.

This sequence uses TRBV4-2 and TRBJ2-2; the best D guess is TRBD2, with 5 bases matching. Sequenced material: peripheral blood. The sequence derives from a woman aged 65 to 85 with active or convalescent COVID-19. The DNA sequence is given as TGTGCCAGCAGCCCGCCGAGGGCTTTAAACACCGGGGAGCTGTTTTTT. This gives the protein CASSPPRALNTGELFF.